This T cell receptor (beta chain) was retrieved from a study of blood T cell repertoires in COVID-19. Background on the study: Acute and convalescent COVID-19 samples came from the United States, Italy and Spain.

Per the original data handling: Estimated nucleated cell counts came from reference gene primer amplification. TCRdb's table, derived via immunoSEQ multiplex PCR, lists solely in-frame clones and lacks some. V and J calls and clone size are given by that table; D and trimming were obtained from the DNA. The top ten clones hold more than 1.2% of a sample with a few hundred thousand clones, roughly 84% of them seen once. The CDR3 extends over 14 amino acids. V was trimmed by 6 bases and J by 4 bases, leaving 15 bases between them. This sequence was found in a woman between 40 and 50 years old who had recovered from COVID-19. Sequencing used peripheral blood. This rearrangement joins TRBV23-1 to TRBJ1-2; possibly TRBD1 for D (5 bases). TRBV23-1 is an open reading frame whose function is uncertain. The chain's CDR3 is CASRQTAVLYGYTF. CDR3 DNA: TGCGCCAGCAGACAGACAGCTGTACTCTATGGCTACACCTTC.